This entry lists 23 T cell receptor beta chains sequenced from one sample in a study of T cell changes during pregnancy in multiple sclerosis. The data were produced by immunoSEQ multiplex PCR, yet TCRdb's version contains in-frame clones alone and is incomplete. This sample has under 45,000 clones; roughly 90% occur once, and the top ten carry roughly 0.61%. Sample: CD4+ T cells from peripheral blood mononuclear cells, taken in the first trimester of pregnancy. The origin of the receptors is a female donor with multiple sclerosis, enrolled in a pregnancy study.

The chain combines TRBV7-2 with TRBJ2-5, with 7 bases that match TRBD1. The CDR3 consists of 15 residues. The junction had 8 bases not matched to a gene; V was cut back by 3 bases and J by 4 bases. The germline gives CDR1 SGHTA, CDR2 FQGNSA. Here the CDR3 reads CASSLGQSRAETQYF. In DNA, the CDR3 is TGTGCCAGCAGCTTGGGACAGTCCCGGGCAGAGACCCAGTACTTC.

The V and J genes are TRBV18 and TRBJ2-1, with TRBD1 identical over 9 bases. Losses at the gene ends were 0 bases for V and 3 bases for J; bases not matched to a gene: 6. Germline V gives CDR1 KGHSH, CDR2 LQKENI. The CDR3 is 17 residues long. The CDR3 loop is CASSPPSTGGGYNEQFF. DNA of the CDR3: TGTGCCAGCTCACCACCATCGACAGGGGGTGGCTACAATGAGCAGTTCTTC.

This clone was recorded only once. The V and J genes are TRBV2 and TRBJ2-1; D possibly corresponds to TRBD1 (6 bases). Germline assignment: CDR1 SNHLY and CDR2 FYNNEI. The CDR3 spans 15 residues. Trimming pared 6 bases from V and 5 bases from J, leaving 17 bases between. CDR3 sequence (DNA): TGTGCCAGCAGGTACGCCAATCAGGGGCACAATGAGCAGTTCTTC. Translated: CASRYANQGHNEQFF.

The chain has TRBV28 and TRBJ1-1; tentatively, D is TRBD1 (6 bases). Germline V gene data show CDR1 as MDHEN and CDR2 as SYDVKM. This CDR3 comprises 11 residues. The V gene lost 3 bases and the J gene lost 11 bases, with 10 bases spanning the gap. This chain's CDR3 is CASSLGARAFF. Written as DNA, the CDR3 is TGTGCCAGCAGTTTGGGGGCGCGGGCTTTCTTT.

This sequence joins TRBV5-6 and TRBJ2-5, with a tentative D call TRBD2 (6 bases). The V end lost 0 bases, the J end lost 2 bases, and 11 bases lay between the germline ends. The CDR3 is 15 amino acids. CDR1 SGHDT and CDR2 YYEEEE come from the germline V gene. The CDR3 loop reads CASSLGLGTQETQYF. The CDR3 coding sequence is TGTGCCAGCAGCTTGGGTTTGGGGACTCAAGAGACCCAGTACTTC.

The chain has TRBV5-4 and TRBJ2-7; no clear D. V dropped 1 base and J dropped 5 bases, with 13 bases sitting between them. The CDR3 has 14 amino acids. The V gene's germline CDR1 is SGHNT and CDR2 YYREEE (reference sequence). DNA for the CDR3: TGTGCCAGCAGCTTGTCCCCCACTGTCGACGAGCAGTACTTC. It translates to CASSLSPTVDEQYF.

V is TRBV5-4 and J is TRBJ2-5, with 7 nucleotides matching TRBD1. The CDR3 is 14 residues long. J gave up 1 base and V 4 bases, and 4 bases lay outside the gene matches. Germline assignment: CDR1 SGHNT and CDR2 YYREEE (reference sequence). As DNA, the CDR3 is TGTGCCAGCAGCACCGGACAGGCCCAAGAGACCCAGTACTTC. Its translation is CASSTGQAQETQYF.

V is TRBV6-5 and J is TRBJ2-1, with 11 bases fitting TRBD2. CDR3 length: 15 amino acids. Germline lookup yields CDR1 MNHEY and CDR2 SVGAGI. J gave up 7 bases and V 4 bases, and 6 bases lay outside the gene matches. CDR3 loop: CASSLLAGGGNEQFF. Written as DNA, the CDR3 is TGTGCCAGCAGTTTATTAGCGGGAGGGGGAAATGAGCAGTTCTTC.

The V call is TRBV19, the J call TRBJ2-3, with D perhaps TRBD2 (5 bases). With 6 bases removed from V and 4 bases from J, the gap between germline ends came to 17 bases. CDR3 length: 15 amino acids. Germline V CDR1 and CDR2: LNHDA, SQIVND (reference sequence). CDR3 in DNA: TGTGCCAGTAGCCCTCAGATTCGGGGAGCAGATACGCAGTATTTT. Amino acid sequence: CASSPQIRGADTQYF.

The genes are TRBV5-4 and TRBJ2-7; 8 positions match TRBD1. This CDR3 comprises 14 residues. Germline V lookup: CDR1 SGHNT, CDR2 YYREEE (reference sequence). The V gene end was trimmed by 5 bases and the J gene end by 2 bases; junction bases not matched to a gene: 6. The CDR3 spells CASRVETGAYEQYF. The CDR3 DNA reads TGTGCCAGCAGGGTCGAGACAGGGGCCTACGAGCAGTACTTC.

This sequence joins TRBV5-1 and TRBJ2-2, with D possibly being TRBD1 (5 bases). Trimming removed 4 bases from V and 0 bases from J, with 10 bases in between. Per the germline V gene, CDR1 is SGHRS and CDR2 is YFSETQ. The CDR3 contains 15 residues. The CDR3 spells CASSLTDPNTGELFF. In DNA, the CDR3 is TGCGCCAGCAGCCTGACAGATCCGAACACCGGGGAGCTGTTTTTT.

The chain has TRBV5-1 and TRBJ1-1; D remains unclear. The CDR3 is 15 residues long. From germline, CDR1 is SGHRS and CDR2 YFSETQ. V was shortened by 2 bases and J by 5 bases, with 16 bases between the two germline ends. CDR3 in DNA: TGCGCCAGCAGCTTAATATCGGAGGGAAGGACTGAAGCTTTCTTT. Translated: CASSLISEGRTEAFF.

This chain connects TRBV7-9 to TRBJ2-6, with D perhaps TRBD1 (5 bases). The V end was cut by 8 bases, the J end by 2 bases, with 13 bases between. The CDR3 consists of 15 residues. Germline V lookup: CDR1 SEHNR, CDR2 FQNEAQ (reference sequence). The CDR3: CASGPGKAGANVLTF. Here the CDR3 DNA reads TGTGCCAGCGGGCCAGGGAAGGCTGGGGCCAACGTCCTGACTTTC.

The V gene is TRBV7-6, the J gene TRBJ2-7; 9 bases agree with TRBD1. The CDR3 extends over 16 amino acids. Germline trimming cut 0 bases from V and 1 base from J; bases unmatched to any gene: 4. Looked up from germline, CDR1 is SGHVS and CDR2 is FNYEAQ. The CDR3, as DNA: TGTGCCAGCAGCTTAGCCTCCGGGACAGGGTCCTACGAGCAGTACTTC. Translation gives CASSLASGTGSYEQYF. Supplemented by reference TRBV7-6 and TRBJ2-7, the full variable domain reads GAGVSQSPRYKVTKRGQDVALRCDPISGHVSLYWYRQALGQGPEFLTYFNYEAQQDKSGLPNDRFSAERPEGSISTLTIQRTEQRDSAMYRCASSLASGTGSYEQYFGPGTRLTVT.

CDR3 region: CASSSSGGGYINEQFF. The DNA of the CDR3 is TGTGCCAGCAGTTCCAGCGGGGGAGGCTACATCAATGAGCAGTTCTTC. The rearrangement uses TRBV6-5 and TRBJ2-1; 8 bases map to TRBD2. Germline lookup yields CDR1 MNHEY and CDR2 SVGAGI. V shed 4 bases, J shed 6 bases, and the junction held 11 bases outside the gene matches. CDR3 size: 16 residues.

The chain combines TRBV5-1 with TRBJ2-7; a weak D match, TRBD1 (5 bases). Germline V CDR1 and CDR2: SGHRS, YFSETQ. Trimming cost V 4 bases and J 8 bases, with 13 bases left between them. This CDR3 contains 12 residues. In DNA form, the CDR3 reads TGCGCCAGCAGCCAGCAGGGTGAGAAGCAGTACTTC. It is translated as CASSQQGEKQYF.

This chain joins TRBV6-5 and TRBJ1-2, with 7 nucleotides matching TRBD1. The CDR3 is 15 residues long. V was clipped by 6 bases and J by 7 bases; unmatched bases: 14. From germline, CDR1 is MNHEY and CDR2 SVGAGI. The CDR3 loop reads CASSPHPRGRIGYTF. The CDR3 DNA follows: TGTGCCAGCAGCCCCCACCCAAGGGGGCGCATTGGCTACACCTTC.

The gene calls are TRBV7-2 and TRBJ1-1; unclear D gene. Germline CDR1 reads SGHTA; CDR2 reads FQGNSA. Trimming removed 2 bases at V and 6 bases at J, with 10 bases between. This CDR3 contains 13 residues. The CDR3 DNA follows: TGTGCCAGCAGCTTATCGGGAGTCGCTGAAGCTTTCTTT. It translates to CASSLSGVAEAFF.

The J gene is TRBJ2-5, the V gene TRBV6-6; TRBD2 agrees at 8 bases. CDR3 size: 15 residues. The V gene's germline CDR1 is MNHNY and CDR2 SVGAGI (reference sequence). The V gene end was trimmed by 6 bases and the J gene end by 4 bases; junction bases not matched to a gene: 10. This chain's CDR3 is CASRRAGVGAETQYF. The CDR3 nucleotides are TGTGCCAGCAGACGAGCGGGAGTGGGGGCAGAGACCCAGTACTTC.

This chain links TRBV12-5 with TRBJ2-1; 8 bases are a match to TRBD1. The CDR3 runs to 15 residues. With 1 base clipped from V and 5 bases from J, the junction kept 4 bases outside the gene matches. The germline V gene has CDR1 LGHNT and CDR2 FRNRAP. The CDR3: CASGLGQGRDNEQFF. CDR3 DNA: TGTGCTAGTGGTTTGGGACAGGGGCGTGACAATGAGCAGTTCTTC.

The rearrangement joins TRBV2 to TRBJ2-1, with D tentatively TRBD1 (6 bases). V was clipped by 6 bases and J by 4 bases, with 13 bases between them. Germline V lookup: CDR1 SNHLY, CDR2 FYNNEI. This CDR3 is built from 14 residues. In DNA form, the CDR3 reads TGTGCCAGCAGGGGGCAGGGACAATACAATGAGCAGTTCTTC. Its translation: CASRGQGQYNEQFF.

The CDR3 sequence: CASSRDYRVYEQYF. The CDR3, as DNA: TGTGCCAGCAGTCGGGACTACCGAGTCTACGAGCAGTACTTC. The V call is TRBV27, the J call TRBJ2-7; 7 positions match TRBD2. The CDR3 is made up of 14 amino acids. J lost 3 bases, V lost 5 bases, and 7 bases had no gene match. CDR1 MNHEY and CDR2 SMNVEV come from the germline V gene (reference sequence).

V is TRBV7-2 and J is TRBJ2-5; 9 bases fit TRBD1. V dropped 2 bases and J dropped 1; count of bases not matched to a gene: 5. CDR3 length: 16 residues. Germline loops: CDR1 SGHTA, CDR2 FQGNSA. CDR3 sequence (DNA): TGTGCCAGCAGCTTACGACGACAGGGGGGCCAAGAGACCCAGTACTTC. Translation: CASSLRRQGGQETQYF.